Described below is a single TCR beta chain sequence and its context. One end of the junction does not line up with germline, which may come from a read error. This specimen comes from a study of T cells after yellow fever vaccination. CDR1 and CDR2 (germline): SGHTA, FQGTGA. The CDR3 contains 13 residues. As TCR cDNA was made by 5'RACE template switching, a universal primer site and UMIs were added. TCRdb called the 5' RACE reads again in MiXCR, with one record for every CDR3 protein. This table holds around 250,000 distinct CDR3 sequences, 6.9% found once. The sequence came from a man in his thirties or forties who received the YFV17D yellow fever vaccine. The starting material was CD4+ T cells sorted from PBMCs, obtained 15 days after the yellow fever booster vaccination. V usage is TRBV7-3 and J usage is TRBJ2-1; D gene unclear. For the CDR3, the DNA is TGTGCCAGCAGCTTCGGCCTGAACAATGTGCAGTTCTTC. Residues: CASSFGLNNVQFF. The full variable domain, in which reference TRBV7-3 and TRBJ2-1 provide the parts outside the CDR3, is GAGVSQTPSNKVTEKGKYVELRCDPISGHTALYWYRQSLGQGPEFLIYFQGTGAADDSGLPNDRFFAVRPEGSVSTLKIQRTERGDSAVYLCASSFGLNNVQFFGPGTRLTVL.